These 6 T cell receptor beta chains share one sample of origin, sequenced in a study of molecular identifiers for immune sequencing clone quantification. TCRdb used MiXCR to reprocess the PCR reads, holding one entry per CDR3 protein. The table records hundreds of thousands of distinct CDR3 sequences, approximately 24% of them present only once. Sequenced input: naive CD8+ T cells from blood, with Jurkat cell RNA spiked in. Subset in this sample: FACS-sorted CD8+CD4-CCR7+CD45RA+ naive T cells. These TCRs come from a human donor in good health. Some libraries in this study had Jurkat cell RNA spiked in.

Details on this clonotype: A read error may be the cause here, since a much bigger clone is one base away. The chain combines TRBV4-1 with TRBJ2-1; no clear D. The CDR3 covers 16 residues. CDR1 and CDR2 (germline): MGHRA, YSYEKL. The CDR3 coding sequence is TGCGCCAGCAGACAAGGGCGCACGAACCTCTACAATGAGCAGTTCTTC. Its translation is CASRQGRTNLYNEQFF.

The genes are TRBV4-3 and TRBJ2-7; D ambiguous. Germline V gives CDR1 LGHNA, CDR2 YSLEER. This CDR3 comprises 16 residues. V dropped 0 bases and J dropped 1 base, with 13 bases sitting between them. The CDR3 protein is CASSQDRLQLSYEQYF. The CDR3 bases are TGCGCCAGCAGCCAAGATCGGTTACAGCTTTCCTACGAGCAGTACTTC.

This clonotype was picked up a small number of times. This chain connects TRBV28 to TRBJ2-1; 7 nucleotides line up with TRBD1. The CDR3 runs 15 residues. CDR1 is MDHEN, CDR2 SYDVKM, per germline. V trimming: 4 bases; J trimming: 5 bases; junction bases outside the gene matches: 8. The CDR3 coding sequence is TGTGCCAGCAGTTCCCCCTGGGACAGTCACAATGAGCAGTTCTTC. Translating it yields CASSSPWDSHNEQFF.

The table lists this clonotype with a few counts. The chain combines TRBV4-1 with TRBJ2-7; the D is unclear. Per the germline V gene, CDR1 is MGHRA and CDR2 is YSYEKL. CDR3 size: 15 residues. The V end lost 1 base, the J end lost 2 bases, and 12 bases lay between the germline ends. In DNA form, the CDR3 reads TGCGCCAGCAGCCAAGTTGAGACTGGAACCTACGAGCAGTACTTC. As protein: CASSQVETGTYEQYF.

This clonotype has just a few counts. The chain uses TRBV19 and TRBJ2-3; D not certain. Trimming removed 8 bases from V and 0 bases from J, with 9 bases in between. The CDR3 has 13 residues. Germline V gene data show CDR1 as LNHDA and CDR2 as SQIVND (reference sequence). The CDR3 bases are TGTGCCAGTGCCTATCACAGCACAGATACGCAGTATTTT. This codes for CASAYHSTDTQYF.

Concerning this clonotype: A read error may be the cause here, since a much bigger clone is one base away. The gene calls are TRBV4-2 and TRBJ2-7, with D hard to call. CDR1 is LGHNA, CDR2 YNFKEQ, per germline. The CDR3 spans 12 residues. The CDR3 nucleotides read TGTGCCAGCAGCAAAGATGGCATTCGAGAGTACTTC. Protein sequence: CASSKDGIREYF.